What follows describes a single T cell receptor beta chain. Its antigen remains unidentified. The sample is drawn from a study of CD4 T cells in relation to SARS-CoV-2 and coronaviruses. Unexposed donor CD4+ T cells date from about 2011-2018, before the COVID-19 pandemic. The cells were cultured for about 10 days before CD4+ T cells were isolated. Cultures received half-medium IL-2 refreshes on days 3 and 7. Germline lookup yields CDR1 SGHDT and CDR2 YYEEEE. Germline trimming cut 2 bases from V and 5 bases from J; bases unmatched to any gene: 6. The CDR3 has 15 residues. The method was immunoSEQ multiplex PCR; TCRdb's version includes in-frame clones alone and lacks a portion of them. The profile shows some 30,000 clones, roughly 80% of them singletons. Overall study results and limits: In roughly 65% of donors, memory CD4+ clonotypes crossrecognized SARS-CoV-2 and at least one common cold coronavirus spike.

The source of this sequence is a human donor in good health. The chain combines TRBV5-6 with TRBJ2-7; 11 positions match TRBD1. Source material: CD4+ T cells from PBMCs, cultured in vitro. CDR3 bases: TGTGCCAGCAGCTTCCGGGACAGGGGGTTCCACGAGCAGTACTTC. Translation gives CASSFRDRGFHEQYF.